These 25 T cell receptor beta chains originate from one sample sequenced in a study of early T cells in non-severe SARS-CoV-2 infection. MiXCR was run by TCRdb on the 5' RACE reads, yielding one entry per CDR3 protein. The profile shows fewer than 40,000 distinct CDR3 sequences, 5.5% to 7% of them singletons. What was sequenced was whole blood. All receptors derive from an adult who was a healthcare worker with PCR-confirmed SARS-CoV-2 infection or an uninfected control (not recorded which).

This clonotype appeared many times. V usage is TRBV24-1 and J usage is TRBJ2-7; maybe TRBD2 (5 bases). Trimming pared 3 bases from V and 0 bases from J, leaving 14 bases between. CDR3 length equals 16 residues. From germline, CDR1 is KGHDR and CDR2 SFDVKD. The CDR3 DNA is TGTGCCACCAGTGATCCGCGGGCTGTGAGCTCCTACGAGCAGTACTTC. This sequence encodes CATSDPRAVSSYEQYF.

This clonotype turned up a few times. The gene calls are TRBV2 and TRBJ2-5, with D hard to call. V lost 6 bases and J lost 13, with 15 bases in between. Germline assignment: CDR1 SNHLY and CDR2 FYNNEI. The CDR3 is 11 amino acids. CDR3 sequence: CASRVDGWMYF. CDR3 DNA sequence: TGTGCCAGCAGAGTCGACGGTTGGATGTACTTC.

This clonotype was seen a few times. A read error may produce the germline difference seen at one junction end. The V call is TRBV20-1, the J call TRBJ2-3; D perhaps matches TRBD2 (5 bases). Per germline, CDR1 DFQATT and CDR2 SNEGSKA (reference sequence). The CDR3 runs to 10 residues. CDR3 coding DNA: TGCAGTGCAAGAGGGATCACGCAGTATTTT. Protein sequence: CSARGITQYF.

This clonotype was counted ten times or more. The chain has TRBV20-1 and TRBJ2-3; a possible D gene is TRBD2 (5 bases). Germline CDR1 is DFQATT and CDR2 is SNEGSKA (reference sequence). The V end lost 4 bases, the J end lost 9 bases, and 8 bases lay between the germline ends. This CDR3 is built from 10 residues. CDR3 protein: CSATSLTQYF. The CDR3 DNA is TGCAGTGCTACTAGCTTAACGCAGTATTTT.

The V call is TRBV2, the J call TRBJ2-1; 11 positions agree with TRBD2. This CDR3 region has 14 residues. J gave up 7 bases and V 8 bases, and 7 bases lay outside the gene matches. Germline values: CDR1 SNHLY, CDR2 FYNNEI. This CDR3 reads CASGPGLAVNEQFF. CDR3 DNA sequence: TGTGCCAGCGGGCCGGGACTAGCGGTTAATGAGCAGTTCTTC.

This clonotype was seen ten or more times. The CDR3 coding sequence is TGCGCCAGCAATAACCCTTCCAGGGACACTGAAGCTTTCTTT. Translating gives CASNNPSRDTEAFF. V usage is TRBV5-1 and J usage is TRBJ1-1, with D tentatively TRBD1 (5 bases). The CDR3 totals 14 residues. The ends were cut back, 6 bases at V and 3 bases at J, with 15 bases in the middle. The germline V gene has CDR1 SGHRS and CDR2 YFSETQ.

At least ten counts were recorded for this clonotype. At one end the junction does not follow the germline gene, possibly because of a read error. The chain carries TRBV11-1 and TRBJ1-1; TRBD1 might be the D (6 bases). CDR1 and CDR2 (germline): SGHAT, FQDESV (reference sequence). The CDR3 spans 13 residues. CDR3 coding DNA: TGTGCCAGCAGCCTCACAGGGAACGCTGAAGCTTTCTTT. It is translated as CASSLTGNAEAFF.

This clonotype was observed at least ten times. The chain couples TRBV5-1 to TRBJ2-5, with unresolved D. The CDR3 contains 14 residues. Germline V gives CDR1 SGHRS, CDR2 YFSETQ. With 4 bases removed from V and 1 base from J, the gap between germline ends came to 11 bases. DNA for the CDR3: TGCGCCAGCAGCCACCCCGCCCGCCAAGAGACCCAGTACTTC. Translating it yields CASSHPARQETQYF.

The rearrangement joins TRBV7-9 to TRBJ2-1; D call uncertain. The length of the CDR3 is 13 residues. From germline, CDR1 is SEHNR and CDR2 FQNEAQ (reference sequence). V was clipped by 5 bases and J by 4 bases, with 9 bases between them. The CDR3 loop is CASSLDGYNEQFF. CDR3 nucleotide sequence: TGTGCCAGCAGCCTCGATGGATACAATGAGCAGTTCTTC.

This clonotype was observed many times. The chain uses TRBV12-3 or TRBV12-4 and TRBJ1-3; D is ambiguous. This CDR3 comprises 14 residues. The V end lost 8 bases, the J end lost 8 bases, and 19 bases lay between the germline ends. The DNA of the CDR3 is TGTGCCAGCCTCATGAATGCTGCGGTGGACACCATATATTTT. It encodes CASLMNAAVDTIYF.

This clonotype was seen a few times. CDR3 nucleotide sequence: TGTGCCAGCAGCTTAGATTTGGCACAGACGACTTTC. It translates to CASSLDLAQTTF. The V gene is TRBV7-9, the J gene TRBJ2-6, with unresolved D. The V end lost 1 base, the J end lost 18 bases, and 13 bases lay between the germline ends. The CDR3 spans 12 residues. CDR1 and CDR2 (germline): SEHNR, FQNEAQ (reference sequence).

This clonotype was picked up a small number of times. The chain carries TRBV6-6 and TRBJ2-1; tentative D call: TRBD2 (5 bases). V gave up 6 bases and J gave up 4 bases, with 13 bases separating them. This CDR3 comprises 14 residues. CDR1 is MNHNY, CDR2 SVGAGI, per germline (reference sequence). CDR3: CASSRDTLYNEQFF. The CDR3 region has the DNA TGTGCCAGCAGCCGGGATACACTTTACAATGAGCAGTTCTTC.

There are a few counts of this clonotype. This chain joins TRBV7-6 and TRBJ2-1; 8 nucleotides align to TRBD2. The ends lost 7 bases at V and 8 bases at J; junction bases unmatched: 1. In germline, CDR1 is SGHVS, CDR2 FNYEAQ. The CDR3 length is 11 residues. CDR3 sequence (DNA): TGTGCCAGCAAAGCGGGAGATGAGCAGTTCTTC. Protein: CASKAGDEQFF.

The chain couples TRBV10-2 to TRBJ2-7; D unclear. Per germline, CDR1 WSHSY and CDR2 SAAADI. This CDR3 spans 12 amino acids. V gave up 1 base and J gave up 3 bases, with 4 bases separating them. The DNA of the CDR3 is TGCGCCAGCAGTGAGTTGGTCTACGAGCAGTACTTC. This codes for CASSELVYEQYF.

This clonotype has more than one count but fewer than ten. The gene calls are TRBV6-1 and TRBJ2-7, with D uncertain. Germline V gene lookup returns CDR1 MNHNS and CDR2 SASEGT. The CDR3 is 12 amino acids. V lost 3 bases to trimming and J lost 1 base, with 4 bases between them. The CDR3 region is CASSDPSYEQYF. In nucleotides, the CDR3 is TGTGCCAGCAGTGACCCTTCCTACGAGCAGTACTTC.

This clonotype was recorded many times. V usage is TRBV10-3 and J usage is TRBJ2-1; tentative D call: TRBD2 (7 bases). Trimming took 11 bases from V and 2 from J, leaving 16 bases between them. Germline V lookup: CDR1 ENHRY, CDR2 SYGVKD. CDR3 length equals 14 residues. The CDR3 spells CAVGRDNPYNEQFF. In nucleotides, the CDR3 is TGTGCCGTTGGGAGGGACAACCCCTACAATGAGCAGTTCTTC.

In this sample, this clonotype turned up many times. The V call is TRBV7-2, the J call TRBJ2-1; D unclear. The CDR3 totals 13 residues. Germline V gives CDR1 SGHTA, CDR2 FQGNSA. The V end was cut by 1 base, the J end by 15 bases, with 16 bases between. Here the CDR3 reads CASSLGVGTSRFF. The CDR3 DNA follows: TGTGCCAGCAGCTTAGGGGTCGGAACTTCGAGGTTCTTC.

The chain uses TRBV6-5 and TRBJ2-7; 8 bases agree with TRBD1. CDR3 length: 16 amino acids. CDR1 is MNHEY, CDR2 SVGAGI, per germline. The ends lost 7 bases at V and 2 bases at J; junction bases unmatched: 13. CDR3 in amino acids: CASIGRRTGSTYEQYF. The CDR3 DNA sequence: TGTGCCAGCATCGGTAGGAGGACAGGGAGTACCTACGAGCAGTACTTC.

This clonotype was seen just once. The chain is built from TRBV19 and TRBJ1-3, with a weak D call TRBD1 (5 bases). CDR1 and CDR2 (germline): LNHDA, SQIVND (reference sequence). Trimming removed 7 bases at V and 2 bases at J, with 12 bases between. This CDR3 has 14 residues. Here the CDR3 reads CASTLGTAGNTIYF. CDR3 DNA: TGTGCCAGTACCCTAGGGACGGCTGGAAACACCATATATTTT.

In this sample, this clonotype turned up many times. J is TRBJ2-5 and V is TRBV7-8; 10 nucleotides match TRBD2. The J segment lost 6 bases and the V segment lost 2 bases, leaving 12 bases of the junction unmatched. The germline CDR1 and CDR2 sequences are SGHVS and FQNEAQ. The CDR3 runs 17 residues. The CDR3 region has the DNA TGTGCCAGCAGCTTACTGCCGAATAGCGGGAGGTTGAAGACCCAGTACTTC. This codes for CASSLLPNSGRLKTQYF.

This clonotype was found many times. The CDR3 DNA reads TGTGCCAGCAGTCCCGACAACCTTCGAGGTCAGCCCCAGCATTTT. Its protein product is CASSPDNLRGQPQHF. This chain uses TRBV12-3 or TRBV12-4 with TRBJ1-5; D uncertain. V lost 5 bases, J lost 6 bases, and 17 bases lay in between. The CDR3 runs 15 residues.

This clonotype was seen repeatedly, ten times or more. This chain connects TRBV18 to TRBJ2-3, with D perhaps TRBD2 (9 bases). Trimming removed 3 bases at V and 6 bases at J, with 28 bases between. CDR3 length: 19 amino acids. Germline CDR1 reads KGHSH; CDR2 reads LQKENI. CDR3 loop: CASSPRRGAGGQGVDTQYF. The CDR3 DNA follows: TGTGCCAGCTCACCCCGCCGCGGAGCGGGAGGACAGGGTGTTGATACGCAGTATTTT.

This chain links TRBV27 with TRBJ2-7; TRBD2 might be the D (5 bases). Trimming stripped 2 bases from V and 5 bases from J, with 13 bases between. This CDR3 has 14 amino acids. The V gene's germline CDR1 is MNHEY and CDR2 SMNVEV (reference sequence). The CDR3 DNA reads TGTGCCAGCAGTTTAGCTGGGGAGTGGGACGAGCAGTACTTC. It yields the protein CASSLAGEWDEQYF.

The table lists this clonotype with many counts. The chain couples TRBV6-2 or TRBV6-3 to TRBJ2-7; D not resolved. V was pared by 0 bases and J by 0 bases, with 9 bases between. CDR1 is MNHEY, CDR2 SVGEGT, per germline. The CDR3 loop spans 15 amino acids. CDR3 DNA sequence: TGTGCCAGCAGTTACTCGAGCAAGAGCTCCTACGAGCAGTACTTC. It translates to CASSYSSKSSYEQYF.

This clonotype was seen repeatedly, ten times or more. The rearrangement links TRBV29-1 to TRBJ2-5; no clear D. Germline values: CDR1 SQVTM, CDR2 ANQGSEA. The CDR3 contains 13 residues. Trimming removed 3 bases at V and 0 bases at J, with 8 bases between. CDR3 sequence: CSVDQVYQETQYF. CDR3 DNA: TGCAGCGTTGATCAAGTGTACCAAGAGACCCAGTACTTC. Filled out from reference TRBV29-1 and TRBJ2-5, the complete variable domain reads SAVISQKPSRDICQRGTSLTIQCQVDSQVTMMFWYRQQPGQSLTLIATANQGSEATYESGFVIDKFPISRPNLTFSTLTVSNMSPEDSSIYLCSVDQVYQETQYFGPGTRLLVL.